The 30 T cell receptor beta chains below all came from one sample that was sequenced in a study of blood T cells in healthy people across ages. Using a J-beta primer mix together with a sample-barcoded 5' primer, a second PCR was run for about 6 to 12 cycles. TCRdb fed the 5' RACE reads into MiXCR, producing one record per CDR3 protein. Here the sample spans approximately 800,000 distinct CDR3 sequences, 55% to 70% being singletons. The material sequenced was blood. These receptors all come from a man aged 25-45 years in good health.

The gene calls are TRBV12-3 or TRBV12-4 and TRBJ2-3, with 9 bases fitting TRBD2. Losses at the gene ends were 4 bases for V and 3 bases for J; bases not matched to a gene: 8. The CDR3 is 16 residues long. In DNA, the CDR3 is TGTGCCAGCAGTTCTCATCACAGCGGGGGGACAGATACGCAGTATTTT. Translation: CASSSHHSGGTDTQYF.

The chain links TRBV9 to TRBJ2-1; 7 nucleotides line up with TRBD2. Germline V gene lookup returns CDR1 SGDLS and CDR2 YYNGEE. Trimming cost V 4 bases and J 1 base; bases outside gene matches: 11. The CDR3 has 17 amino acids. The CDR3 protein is CASSTRSGIGSYNEQFF. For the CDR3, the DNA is TGTGCCAGCAGCACCCGAAGCGGGATCGGGTCCTACAATGAGCAGTTCTTC.

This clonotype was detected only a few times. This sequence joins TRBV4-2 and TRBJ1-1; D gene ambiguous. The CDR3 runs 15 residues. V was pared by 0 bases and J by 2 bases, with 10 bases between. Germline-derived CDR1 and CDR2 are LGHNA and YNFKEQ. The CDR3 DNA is TGTGCCAGCAGCCAAGATGCGGGTACAAACACTGAAGCTTTCTTT. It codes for CASSQDAGTNTEAFF.

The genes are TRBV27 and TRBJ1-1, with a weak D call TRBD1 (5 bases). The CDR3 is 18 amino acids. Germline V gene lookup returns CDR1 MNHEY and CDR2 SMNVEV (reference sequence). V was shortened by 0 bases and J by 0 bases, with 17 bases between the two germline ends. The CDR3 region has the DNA TGTGCCAGCAGTTTATCGGGGCAGGCTGGAGGGGTGAACACTGAAGCTTTCTTT. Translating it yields CASSLSGQAGGVNTEAFF.

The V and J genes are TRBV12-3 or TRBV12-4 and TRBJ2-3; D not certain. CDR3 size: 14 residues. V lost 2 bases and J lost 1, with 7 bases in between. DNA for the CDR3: TGTGCCAGCAGTTTATGGAGCGGCACAGATACGCAGTATTTT. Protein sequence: CASSLWSGTDTQYF.

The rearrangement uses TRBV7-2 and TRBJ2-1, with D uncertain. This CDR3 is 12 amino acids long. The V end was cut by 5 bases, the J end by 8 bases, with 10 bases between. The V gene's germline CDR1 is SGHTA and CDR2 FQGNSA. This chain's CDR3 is CASSRVNHEQFF. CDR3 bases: TGTGCCAGCAGCCGTGTAAACCATGAGCAGTTCTTC.

The CDR3 nucleotides are TGTGCCAGCAGTTACTCGTTGAGTGAGGGCTACACCTTC. Its translation: CASSYSLSEGYTF. The chain joins TRBV6-6 to TRBJ1-2; no clear D. CDR3 length: 13 residues. The V end lost 0 bases, the J end lost 8 bases, and 10 bases lay between the germline ends. Germline CDR1 is MNHNY and CDR2 is SVGAGI (reference sequence).

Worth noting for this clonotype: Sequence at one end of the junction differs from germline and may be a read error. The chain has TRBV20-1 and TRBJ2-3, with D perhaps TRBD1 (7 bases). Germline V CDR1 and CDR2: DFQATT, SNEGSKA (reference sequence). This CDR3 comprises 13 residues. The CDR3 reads CSAPGGYTNTQYF. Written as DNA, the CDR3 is TGCAGTGCTCCAGGGGGGTACACAAATACGCAGTATTTT.

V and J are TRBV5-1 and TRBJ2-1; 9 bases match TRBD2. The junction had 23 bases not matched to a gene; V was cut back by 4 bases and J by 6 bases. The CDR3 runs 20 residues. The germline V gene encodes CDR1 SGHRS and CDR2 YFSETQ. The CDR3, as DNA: TGCGCCAGCAGCACCCCGCGTGGCGGGGGGGCCCGAACCCATCGCAATGAGCAGTTCTTC. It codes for CASSTPRGGGARTHRNEQFF.

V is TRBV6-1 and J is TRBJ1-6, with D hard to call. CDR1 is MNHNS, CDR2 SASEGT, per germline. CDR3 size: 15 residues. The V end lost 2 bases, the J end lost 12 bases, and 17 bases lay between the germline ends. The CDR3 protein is CASSEIASLGRPLHF. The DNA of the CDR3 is TGTGCCAGCAGTGAAATCGCCAGCCTTGGGAGACCCCTCCACTTT.

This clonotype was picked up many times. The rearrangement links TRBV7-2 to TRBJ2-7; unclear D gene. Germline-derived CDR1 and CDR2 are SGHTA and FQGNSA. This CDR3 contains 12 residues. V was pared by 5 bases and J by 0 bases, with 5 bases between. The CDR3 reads CASSPSSYEQYF. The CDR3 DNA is TGTGCCAGCAGCCCGAGCTCCTACGAGCAGTACTTC.

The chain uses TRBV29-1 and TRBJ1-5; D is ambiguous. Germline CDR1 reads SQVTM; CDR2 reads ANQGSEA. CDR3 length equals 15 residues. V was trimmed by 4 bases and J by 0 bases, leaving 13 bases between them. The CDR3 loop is CSVVAGTNSNQPQHF. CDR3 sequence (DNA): TGCAGCGTTGTAGCCGGAACCAATAGCAATCAGCCCCAGCATTTT.

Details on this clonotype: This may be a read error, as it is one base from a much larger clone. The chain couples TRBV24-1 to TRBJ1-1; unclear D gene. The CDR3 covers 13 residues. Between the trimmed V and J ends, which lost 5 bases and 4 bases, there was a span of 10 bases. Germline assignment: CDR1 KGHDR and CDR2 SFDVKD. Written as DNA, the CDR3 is TGTGCCACCAGTGGCGATCAAAGCACTGAAGCTTTCTTT. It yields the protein CATSGDQSTEAFF.

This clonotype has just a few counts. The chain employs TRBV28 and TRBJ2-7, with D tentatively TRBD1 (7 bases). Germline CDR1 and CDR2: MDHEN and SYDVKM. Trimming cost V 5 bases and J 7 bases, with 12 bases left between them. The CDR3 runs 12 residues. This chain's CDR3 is CASSEQGREQYF. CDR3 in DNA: TGTGCCAGCAGTGAACAGGGGAGGGAGCAGTACTTC.

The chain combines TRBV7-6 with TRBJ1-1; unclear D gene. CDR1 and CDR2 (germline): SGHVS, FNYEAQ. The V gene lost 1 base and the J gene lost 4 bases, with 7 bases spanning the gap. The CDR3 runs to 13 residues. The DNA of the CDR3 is TGTGCCAGCAGCTTAGGGACGAGCACTGAAGCTTTCTTT. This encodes CASSLGTSTEAFF.

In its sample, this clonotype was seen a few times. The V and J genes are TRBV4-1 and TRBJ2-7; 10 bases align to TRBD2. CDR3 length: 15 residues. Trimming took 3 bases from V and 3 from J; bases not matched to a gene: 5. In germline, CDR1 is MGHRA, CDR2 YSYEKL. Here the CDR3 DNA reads TGCGCCAGCAGCCAGAATAGCGGGGGGTTCTACGAGCAGTACTTC. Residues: CASSQNSGGFYEQYF.

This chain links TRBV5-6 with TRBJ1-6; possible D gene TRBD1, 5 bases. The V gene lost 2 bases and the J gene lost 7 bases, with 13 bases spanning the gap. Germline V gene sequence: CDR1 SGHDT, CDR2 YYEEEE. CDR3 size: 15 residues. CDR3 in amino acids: CASSFLRRGNSPLHF. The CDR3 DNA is TGTGCCAGCAGCTTCCTCCGGCGGGGGAATTCACCCCTCCACTTT.

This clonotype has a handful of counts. In nucleotides, the CDR3 is TGTGCCAGCAGCTTGATGACCGGCGGGAGAGGTACAGATACGCAGTATTTT. Translating it yields CASSLMTGGRGTDTQYF. The chain has TRBV5-6 and TRBJ2-3; 7 positions agree with TRBD2. CDR3 length equals 17 residues. Germline V CDR1 and CDR2: SGHDT, YYEEEE. V shed 1 base, J shed 3 bases, and the junction held 11 bases outside the gene matches.

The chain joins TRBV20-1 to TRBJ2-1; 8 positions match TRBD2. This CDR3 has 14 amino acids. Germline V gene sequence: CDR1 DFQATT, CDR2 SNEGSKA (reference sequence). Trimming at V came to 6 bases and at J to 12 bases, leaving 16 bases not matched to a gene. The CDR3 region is CSAPKGSASGSQFF. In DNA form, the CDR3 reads TGCAGTGCCCCCAAGGGGTCAGCTAGCGGGTCGCAGTTCTTC.

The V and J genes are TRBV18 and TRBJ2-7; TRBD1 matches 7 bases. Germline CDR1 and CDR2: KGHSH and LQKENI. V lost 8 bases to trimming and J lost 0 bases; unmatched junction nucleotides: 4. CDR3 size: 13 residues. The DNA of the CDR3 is TGTGCCAGCGCCCCAGGGGGCTCCTACGAGCAGTACTTC. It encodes CASAPGGSYEQYF.

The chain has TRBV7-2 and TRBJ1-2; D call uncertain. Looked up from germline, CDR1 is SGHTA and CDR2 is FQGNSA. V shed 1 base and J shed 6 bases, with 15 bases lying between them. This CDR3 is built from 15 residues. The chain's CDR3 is CASSLVSPGFDGYTF. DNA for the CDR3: TGTGCCAGCAGCTTAGTTAGCCCGGGGTTCGATGGCTACACCTTC. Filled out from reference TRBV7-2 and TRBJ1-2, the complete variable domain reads GAGVSQSPSNKVTEKGKDVELRCDPISGHTALYWYRQSLGQGLEFLIYFQGNSAPDKSGLPSDRFSAERTGGSVSTLTIQRTQQEDSAVYLCASSLVSPGFDGYTFGSGTRLTVV.

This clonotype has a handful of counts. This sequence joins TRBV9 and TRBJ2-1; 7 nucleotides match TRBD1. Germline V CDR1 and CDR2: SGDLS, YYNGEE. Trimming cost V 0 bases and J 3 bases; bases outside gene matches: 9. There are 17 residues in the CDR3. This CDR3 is CASSVESTGSSYNEQFF. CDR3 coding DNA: TGTGCCAGCAGCGTAGAATCGACAGGGTCAAGCTACAATGAGCAGTTCTTC.

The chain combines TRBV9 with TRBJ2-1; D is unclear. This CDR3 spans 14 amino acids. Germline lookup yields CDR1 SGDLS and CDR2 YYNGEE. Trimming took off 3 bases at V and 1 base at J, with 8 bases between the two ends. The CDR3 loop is CASSGDDSYNEQFF. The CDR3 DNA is TGTGCCAGCAGCGGAGACGATTCCTACAATGAGCAGTTCTTC.

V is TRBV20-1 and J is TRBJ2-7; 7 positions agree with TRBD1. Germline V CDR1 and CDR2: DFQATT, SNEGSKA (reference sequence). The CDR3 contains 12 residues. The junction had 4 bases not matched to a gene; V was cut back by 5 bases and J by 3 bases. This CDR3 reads CSAPGQVYEQYF. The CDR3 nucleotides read TGCAGTGCTCCTGGACAGGTCTACGAGCAGTACTTC.

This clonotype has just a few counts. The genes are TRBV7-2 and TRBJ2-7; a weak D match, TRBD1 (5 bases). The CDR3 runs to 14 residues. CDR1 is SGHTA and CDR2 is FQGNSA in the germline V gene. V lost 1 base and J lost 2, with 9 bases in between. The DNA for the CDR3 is TGTGCCAGCAGCTTAGAGCAGGGCACCTACGAGCAGTACTTC. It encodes CASSLEQGTYEQYF.

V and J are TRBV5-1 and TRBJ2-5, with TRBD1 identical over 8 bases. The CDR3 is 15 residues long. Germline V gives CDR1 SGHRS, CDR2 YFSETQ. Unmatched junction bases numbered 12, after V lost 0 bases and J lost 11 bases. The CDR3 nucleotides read TGCGCCAGCAGCTTGGGTTCAGGGGGCCGAGGCAAGCAGTACTTC. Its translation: CASSLGSGGRGKQYF.

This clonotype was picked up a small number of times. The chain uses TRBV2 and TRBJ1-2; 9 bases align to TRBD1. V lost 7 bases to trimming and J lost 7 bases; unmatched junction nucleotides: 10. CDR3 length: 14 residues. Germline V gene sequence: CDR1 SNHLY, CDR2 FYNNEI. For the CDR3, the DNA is TGTGCCAGCATAGTTACAGGGGGCGCAGGTGGCTACACCTTC. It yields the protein CASIVTGGAGGYTF.

The CDR3 nucleotides read TGTGCCAGCAGCCAATTCGAGACAGGGAATTATGGCTACACCTTC. Translated: CASSQFETGNYGYTF. The chain recombines TRBV6-1 with TRBJ1-2; 7 nucleotides line up with TRBD1. V shed 6 bases, J shed 5 bases, and the junction held 12 bases outside the gene matches. The CDR3 sequence is 15 residues long. In germline, CDR1 is MNHNS, CDR2 SASEGT.

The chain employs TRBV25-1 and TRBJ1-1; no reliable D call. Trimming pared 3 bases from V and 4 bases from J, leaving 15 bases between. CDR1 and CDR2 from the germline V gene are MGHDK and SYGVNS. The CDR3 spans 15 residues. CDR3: CASSESSGRGTEAFF. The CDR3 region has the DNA TGTGCCAGCAGTGAGTCTTCCGGCCGGGGCACTGAAGCTTTCTTT. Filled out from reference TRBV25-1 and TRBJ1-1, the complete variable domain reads EADIYQTPRYLVIGTGKKITLECSQTMGHDKMYWYQQDPGMELHLIHYSYGVNSTEKGDLSSESTVSRIRTEHFPLTLESARPSHTSQYLCASSESSGRGTEAFFGQGTRLTVV.

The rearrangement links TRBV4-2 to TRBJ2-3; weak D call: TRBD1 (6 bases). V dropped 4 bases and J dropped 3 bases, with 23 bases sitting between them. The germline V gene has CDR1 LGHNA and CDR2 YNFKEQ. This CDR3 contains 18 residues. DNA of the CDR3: TGTGCCAGCAGCCTATCCTCTCGAGGGGGAAGGGAGACAGATACGCAGTATTTT. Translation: CASSLSSRGGRETDTQYF.